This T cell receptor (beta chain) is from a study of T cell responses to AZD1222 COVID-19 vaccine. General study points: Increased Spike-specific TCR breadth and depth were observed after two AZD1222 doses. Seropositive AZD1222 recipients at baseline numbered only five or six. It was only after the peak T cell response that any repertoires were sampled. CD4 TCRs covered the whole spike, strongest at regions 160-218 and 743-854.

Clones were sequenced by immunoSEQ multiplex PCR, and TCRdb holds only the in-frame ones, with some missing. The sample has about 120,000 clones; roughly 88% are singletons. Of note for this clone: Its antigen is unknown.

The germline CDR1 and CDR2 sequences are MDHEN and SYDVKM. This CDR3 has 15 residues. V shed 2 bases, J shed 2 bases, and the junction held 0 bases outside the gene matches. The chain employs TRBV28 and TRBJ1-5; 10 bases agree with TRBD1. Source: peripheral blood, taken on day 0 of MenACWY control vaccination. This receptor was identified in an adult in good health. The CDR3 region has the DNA TGTGCCAGCAGTTTAGGGACAGGGGGCAATCAGCCCCAGCATTTT. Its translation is CASSLGTGGNQPQHF.